The 19 T cell receptor beta chains listed next were all sequenced from one sample in a study of blood T cell repertoires in COVID-19. Only in-frame clones appear in the TCRdb table, and some are missing; sequencing was by immunoSEQ multiplex PCR. The sample contains about 150,000 clones, roughly four fifths of which appear only once. Source material: PBMCs or T cells enriched from blood (not recorded which). The receptors stem from a man in his fifties or sixties who had recovered from COVID-19.

V gene TRBV3-1 (or the pseudogene TRBV3-2) combines with J gene TRBJ2-1, with unresolved D. From germline, CDR1 is LGHDT and CDR2 YNNKEL (reference sequence). The CDR3 covers 15 residues. V was shortened by 0 bases and J by 2 bases, with 8 bases between the two germline ends. The CDR3 here is CASSQDQVAYNEQFF. The DNA for the CDR3 is TGTGCCAGCAGCCAAGATCAGGTAGCCTACAATGAGCAGTTCTTC.

V is TRBV3-1 (or the pseudogene TRBV3-2) and J is TRBJ2-5; D might be TRBD2 (6 bases). In germline, CDR1 is LGHDT, CDR2 YNNKEL (reference sequence). Trimming removed 4 bases at V and 5 bases at J, with 20 bases between. This CDR3 comprises 16 residues. As DNA, the CDR3 is TGTGCCAGCAGCCCGTACGAGGGACTCACCGGGGAGACCCAGTACTTC. Translating it yields CASSPYEGLTGETQYF.

The CDR3 loop is CASSPPADTQYF. The CDR3 bases are TGCGCCAGCAGCCCTCCTGCAGATACGCAGTATTTT. This chain uses TRBV5-1 with TRBJ2-3; D is ambiguous. V gave up 4 bases and J gave up 4 bases, with 7 bases separating them. The CDR3 sequence is 12 residues long. The germline CDR1 and CDR2 sequences are SGHRS and YFSETQ.

The genes are TRBV3-1 (or the pseudogene TRBV3-2) and TRBJ2-1, with 16 bases aligning to TRBD2. The V and J ends lost 3 bases and 6 bases, in that order; junction bases with no gene match: 8. This CDR3 comprises 18 residues. Germline assignment: CDR1 LGHDT and CDR2 YNNKEL (reference sequence). The chain's CDR3 is CASSQTGLAGGRLNEQFF. DNA of the CDR3: TGTGCCAGCAGCCAGACGGGACTAGCGGGGGGGCGGCTCAATGAGCAGTTCTTC.

V is TRBV30 and J is TRBJ1-3; the D gene is possibly TRBD1 (5 bases). The CDR3 sequence is 16 residues long. Germline values: CDR1 GTSNPN, CDR2 SVGIG (reference sequence). Trimming removed 0 bases from V and 0 bases from J, with 12 bases in between. CDR3 region: CAWSVKGLNSGNTIYF. In DNA form, the CDR3 reads TGTGCCTGGAGTGTAAAGGGACTGAACTCTGGAAACACCATATATTTT.

The gene calls are TRBV27 and TRBJ2-3, with D possibly being TRBD1 (7 bases). With 6 bases removed from V and 0 bases from J, the gap between germline ends came to 13 bases. The CDR3 has 15 amino acids. Germline V gene lookup returns CDR1 MNHEY and CDR2 SMNVEV (reference sequence). The CDR3 region is CASRVTGRSTDTQYF. DNA for the CDR3: TGTGCCAGCAGAGTGACAGGGAGGAGCACAGATACGCAGTATTTT.

The rearrangement joins TRBV6-5 to TRBJ1-5; D not certain. This CDR3 is built from 12 residues. Germline V gene sequence: CDR1 MNHEY, CDR2 SVGAGI. Deletions cut 5 bases from V and 9 bases from J, with 11 bases between. The CDR3 nucleotides are TGTGCCAGCAGTACGCAACGGGGGCCCCAGCATTTT. Protein: CASSTQRGPQHF.

The chain couples TRBV18 to TRBJ1-1; D not resolved. Germline V gives CDR1 KGHSH, CDR2 LQKENI. V lost 2 bases to trimming and J lost 0 bases, with 10 bases between them. The CDR3 has 15 amino acids. The chain's CDR3 is CASSPGERLNTEAFF. DNA of the CDR3: TGTGCCAGCTCACCAGGAGAACGGTTGAACACTGAAGCTTTCTTT.

The V gene is TRBV12-3 or TRBV12-4, the J gene TRBJ2-7; D is uncertain. The V end lost 7 bases, the J end lost 1 base, and 11 bases lay between the germline ends. CDR3 length: 13 amino acids. CDR3 bases: TGTGCCAGCACCTCGACACTTTCCTACGAGCAGTACTTC. Translation gives CASTSTLSYEQYF.

This clone turned up a few times. The V and J genes are TRBV4-1 and TRBJ1-1; D unclear. The CDR3 totals 15 residues. Germline loops: CDR1 MGHRA, CDR2 YSYEKL. V shed 1 base and J shed 0 bases, with 9 bases lying between them. The CDR3 protein is CASSQVPVMNTEAFF. DNA for the CDR3: TGCGCCAGCAGCCAAGTCCCGGTAATGAACACTGAAGCTTTCTTT.

The chain is built from TRBV10-3 and TRBJ2-2; 9 bases line up with TRBD2. The CDR3 spans 15 residues. Germline V lookup: CDR1 ENHRY, CDR2 SYGVKD. Germline trimming cut 10 bases from V and 4 bases from J; bases unmatched to any gene: 10. The CDR3 region has the DNA TGTGCCACCAACGGCGGGGGGGCTGGCACCGGGGAGCTGTTTTTT. Translated, it gives CATNGGGAGTGELFF.

The chain recombines TRBV6-4 with TRBJ1-2; possible D gene TRBD1, 6 bases. The ends were cut back, 6 bases at V and 6 bases at J, with 14 bases in the middle. The CDR3 has 13 amino acids. Germline lookup yields CDR1 MRHNA and CDR2 SNTAGT. In DNA form, the CDR3 reads TGTGCCAGCAGCCCAACACAGGGAAATGGCTACACCTTC. Translated, it gives CASSPTQGNGYTF.

The sample holds a few counts of this clone. The rearrangement uses TRBV5-4 and TRBJ1-2; weak D call: TRBD1 (6 bases). Trimming removed 4 bases from V and 6 bases from J, with 13 bases in between. The CDR3 is made up of 13 amino acids. Germline loops: CDR1 SGHNT, CDR2 YYREEE (reference sequence). CDR3: CASSPDRKHGYTF. The CDR3 nucleotides are TGTGCCAGCAGCCCGGACAGAAAACATGGCTACACCTTC.

The gene calls are TRBV27 and TRBJ1-4; TRBD1 might be the D (6 bases). Germline CDR1 is MNHEY and CDR2 is SMNVEV (reference sequence). With 4 bases removed from V and 8 bases from J, the gap between germline ends came to 17 bases. The CDR3 sequence is 15 residues long. The CDR3, as DNA: TGTGCCAGCAGTTCTACAGGGAGTGGTTGGGAAAAACTGTTTTTT. It specifies CASSSTGSGWEKLFF.

The chain carries TRBV7-2 and TRBJ2-1, with 9 bases that match TRBD1. The junction had 8 bases not matched to a gene; V was cut back by 4 bases and J by 10 bases. The CDR3 totals 14 residues. Germline values: CDR1 SGHTA, CDR2 FQGNSA. The CDR3 DNA reads as TGTGCCAGCAGCTCCGGGACAGGGTTTAGGGAGCAGTTCTTC. Protein product: CASSSGTGFREQFF.

About this clone: The sample has other DNA sequences that encode this CDR3 too. The chain carries TRBV18 and TRBJ1-1; D is undetermined. The germline CDR1 and CDR2 sequences are KGHSH and LQKENI. The CDR3 consists of 14 residues. The ends were cut back, 3 bases at V and 4 bases at J, with 12 bases in the middle. The CDR3 loop reads CASSPGQTSTEAFF. The DNA of the CDR3 is TGTGCCAGCTCACCCGGTCAGACTTCCACTGAAGCTTTCTTT.

The chain recombines TRBV7-9 with TRBJ1-5; the D is unclear. This CDR3 is built from 17 residues. Germline V CDR1 and CDR2: SEHNR, FQNEAQ (reference sequence). V lost 2 bases and J 0 bases, leaving 14 bases between the germline ends. The CDR3 region has the DNA TGTGCCAGCAGCTTATACTGGAGAGGCAATAGCAATCAGCCCCAGCATTTT. This gives the protein CASSLYWRGNSNQPQHF.

This clone occurred a few times. This chain uses TRBV29-1 with TRBJ2-7, with a weak D call TRBD2 (6 bases). Trimming shortened V by 6 bases and J by 2 bases, and 14 bases separated the two germline ends. The length of the CDR3 is 13 residues. Per germline, CDR1 SQVTM and CDR2 ANQGSEA. The CDR3 loop is CSVSRGTAYEQYF. CDR3 bases: TGCAGCGTCTCCCGGGGGACCGCCTACGAGCAGTACTTC.

In this sample, this clone turned up once. The rearrangement links TRBV5-6 to TRBJ1-1; 10 bases line up with TRBD1. Germline V gene sequence: CDR1 SGHDT, CDR2 YYEEEE. CDR3 length: 15 amino acids. The V and J ends lost 2 bases and 4 bases, in that order; junction bases with no gene match: 5. CDR3 bases: TGTGCCAGCAGCTTTAGGGACAGGGGATCCACTGAAGCTTTCTTT. This codes for CASSFRDRGSTEAFF.